Below, 23 T cell receptor beta chains from the same sample are listed, as sequenced in a study of blood T cell repertoires in COVID-19. The data were produced by immunoSEQ multiplex PCR, yet TCRdb's version contains in-frame clones alone and is incomplete. The sample carries over 350,000 clones, 88% recorded once. Sequencing was performed on PBMCs or T cells enriched from blood (not recorded which). The receptor source for this set is a woman in her thirties with acute COVID-19.

This clone has only one observation. The gene calls are TRBV2 and TRBJ2-1; the D gene is possibly TRBD2 (6 bases). The CDR3 spans 15 residues. Per the germline V gene, CDR1 is SNHLY and CDR2 is FYNNEI. V gave up 10 bases and J gave up 5 bases, with 21 bases separating them. This CDR3 is CATESRLEGNNEQFF. The CDR3 nucleotides read TGTGCCACCGAGTCCCGTTTGGAGGGGAACAATGAGCAGTTCTTC.

The rearrangement joins TRBV6-6 to TRBJ1-1; 8 nucleotides match TRBD1. After removal of 6 bases from V and 7 bases from J, the junction contained 7 bases not matched to a gene. CDR3 length equals 13 residues. CDR1 MNHNY and CDR2 SVGAGI come from the germline V gene (reference sequence). The CDR3 sequence: CASSQGTGFEAFF. In DNA, the CDR3 is TGTGCCAGCAGCCAGGGGACAGGCTTTGAAGCTTTCTTT.

V usage is TRBV6-5 and J usage is TRBJ1-1; the D is unclear. The CDR3 is 13 residues long. CDR1 is MNHEY, CDR2 SVGAGI, per germline. Between the trimmed V and J ends, which lost 7 bases and 3 bases, there was a span of 12 bases. The CDR3 DNA follows: TGTGCCAGCACGCCGAGACTATACACTGAAGCTTTCTTT. Protein sequence: CASTPRLYTEAFF.

This clone was seen only once. The V and J genes are TRBV3-1 (or the pseudogene TRBV3-2) and TRBJ1-4, with 7 bases lining up with TRBD1. This CDR3 has 12 amino acids. The germline V gene encodes CDR1 LGHDT and CDR2 YNNKEL (reference sequence). After removal of 5 bases from V and 12 bases from J, the junction contained 6 bases not matched to a gene. The DNA for the CDR3 is TGTGCCAGCAGCTTACAGGGGAATGAACTGTTTTTT. Translating gives CASSLQGNELFF.

The chain employs TRBV24-1 and TRBJ1-6, with 9 bases fitting TRBD1. With 1 base clipped from V and 15 bases from J, the junction kept 9 bases outside the gene matches. In germline, CDR1 is KGHDR, CDR2 SFDVKD. CDR3 length equals 15 residues. The CDR3 DNA follows: TGTGCCACCAGTGATTTTAGGGACAGGGCCCTTCTCCTCCACTTT. This translates into CATSDFRDRALLLHF.

This sequence joins TRBV9 and TRBJ2-7; possible D gene TRBD1, 5 bases. Trimming pared 0 bases from V and 2 bases from J, leaving 15 bases between. The CDR3 is 16 residues long. From germline, CDR1 is SGDLS and CDR2 YYNGEE. In DNA form, the CDR3 reads TGTGCCAGCAGCGTAGACCCAGGGAAGGTTCCCTACGAGCAGTACTTC. Its translation: CASSVDPGKVPYEQYF.

The chain recombines TRBV2 with TRBJ1-5, with 7 nucleotides matching TRBD1. The CDR3 spans 15 residues. The germline gives CDR1 SNHLY, CDR2 FYNNEI. The J segment lost 4 bases and the V segment lost 4 bases, leaving 7 bases of the junction unmatched. CDR3 in amino acids: CASSVTGTANQPQHF. As DNA, the CDR3 is TGTGCCAGCAGTGTTACCGGGACAGCAAATCAGCCCCAGCATTTT. Complete variable domain (other parts from reference TRBV2 and TRBJ1-5): EPEVTQTPSHQVTQMGQEVILRCVPISNHLYFYWYRQILGQKVEFLVSFYNNEISEKSEIFDDQFSVERPDGSNFTLKIRSTKLEDSAMYFCASSVTGTANQPQHFGDGTRLSIL.

On this clone: The sample carries other DNA sequences with the same CDR3. In DNA, the CDR3 is TGTGCCAGCTCACCGGGACAGGGATCCTACGAGCAGTACTTC. It is translated as CASSPGQGSYEQYF. The chain joins TRBV18 to TRBJ2-7, with 9 positions matching TRBD1. From germline, CDR1 is KGHSH and CDR2 LQKENI. The CDR3 has 14 residues. Unmatched junction bases numbered 1, after V lost 3 bases and J lost 1 base.

The rearrangement links TRBV4-1 to TRBJ1-5; weak D call: TRBD1 (6 bases). The CDR3 has 15 residues. Germline CDR1 is MGHRA and CDR2 is YSYEKL. Between the trimmed V and J ends, which lost 2 bases and 7 bases, there was a span of 15 bases. The CDR3 loop is CASSQIVRGGQPQHF. As DNA, the CDR3 is TGCGCCAGCAGCCAAATAGTCAGGGGTGGCCAGCCCCAGCATTTT.

CDR3 amino acids: CASSSTAGNYGYTF. The CDR3 DNA reads as TGTGCCAGCAGCAGTACCGCCGGTAACTATGGCTACACCTTC. The rearrangement uses TRBV3-1 (or the pseudogene TRBV3-2) and TRBJ1-2; D is unclear. Deletions cut 5 bases from V and 1 base from J, with 11 bases between. Germline CDR1 LGHDT, CDR2 YNNKEL (reference sequence). The CDR3 has 14 residues.

The chain uses TRBV2 and TRBJ1-3; 9 bases are a match to TRBD1. Germline CDR1 and CDR2: SNHLY and FYNNEI. The V gene end was trimmed by 7 bases and the J gene end by 4 bases; junction bases not matched to a gene: 11. CDR3 length: 16 amino acids. The CDR3 protein is CASTLTGGSGGNTIYF. The CDR3, as DNA: TGTGCCAGCACTTTGACAGGGGGTTCGGGCGGAAACACCATATATTTT.

The chain links TRBV27 to TRBJ2-3; 13 bases fit TRBD2. Germline V gene lookup returns CDR1 MNHEY and CDR2 SMNVEV (reference sequence). This CDR3 spans 17 amino acids. With V trimmed by 7 bases and J by 5 bases, 12 bases remained unmatched. CDR3 sequence (DNA): TGTGCCAGCACCTCCCAACTAGCGGGGGGGCTACGAGATACGCAGTATTTT. Its translation: CASTSQLAGGLRDTQYF.

This chain joins TRBV6-6 and TRBJ1-4; 7 bases map to TRBD1. Germline lookup yields CDR1 MNHNY and CDR2 SVGAGI (reference sequence). V trimming: 2 bases; J trimming: 8 bases; junction bases outside the gene matches: 11. CDR3 length: 16 amino acids. The CDR3 loop is CASSYGLGGSGEKLFF. The CDR3 DNA sequence: TGTGCCAGCAGTTACGGCCTAGGGGGCTCTGGGGAAAAACTGTTTTTT.

The chain combines TRBV2 with TRBJ1-2, with a tentative D call TRBD1 (6 bases). Germline loops: CDR1 SNHLY, CDR2 FYNNEI. V lost 3 bases, J lost 3 bases, and 14 bases lay in between. CDR3 length equals 15 residues. The CDR3 is CASSERGGLDYGYTF. In nucleotides, the CDR3 is TGTGCCAGCAGTGAGAGGGGGGGGCTTGACTATGGCTACACCTTC.

The genes are TRBV27 and TRBJ1-1; 8 nucleotides line up with TRBD1. The CDR3 length is 14 residues. Trimming took 6 bases from V and 5 from J; bases not matched to a gene: 8. The germline gives CDR1 MNHEY, CDR2 SMNVEV (reference sequence). The CDR3 is CASRITGGRTEAFF. Written as DNA, the CDR3 is TGTGCCAGCAGGATCACAGGGGGAAGGACTGAAGCTTTCTTT.

The CDR3: CASSPPDRRAVYEQYF. CDR3 coding DNA: TGCGCCAGCAGCCCCCCAGACAGGAGAGCTGTCTACGAGCAGTACTTC. This sequence joins TRBV10-2 and TRBJ2-7; TRBD1 might be the D (6 bases). The CDR3 loop spans 16 amino acids. Per the germline V gene, CDR1 is WSHSY and CDR2 is SAAADI. V lost 6 bases and J lost 3, with 21 bases in between.

This chain connects TRBV7-2 to TRBJ1-2, with 9 nucleotides matching TRBD1. Losses at the gene ends were 0 bases for V and 8 bases for J; bases not matched to a gene: 10. The CDR3 is made up of 16 amino acids. Germline V gives CDR1 SGHTA, CDR2 FQGNSA. The CDR3 region has the DNA TGTGCCAGCAGCTTAGCCGAACAGGGGGCGCTTCGGGGCTACACCTTC. This codes for CASSLAEQGALRGYTF.

A single count supports this clone. The rearrangement uses TRBV12-5 and TRBJ2-1, with D tentatively TRBD1 (6 bases). V lost 2 bases to trimming and J lost 2 bases, with 19 bases between them. Per germline, CDR1 LGHNT and CDR2 FRNRAP. This CDR3 is 18 amino acids long. For the CDR3, the DNA is TGTGCTAGTGGTTTGATACCCGACGGGACACGGACCTACAATGAGCAGTTCTTC. Protein: CASGLIPDGTRTYNEQFF.

The V gene is TRBV6-5, the J gene TRBJ1-5, with no clear D. From germline, CDR1 is MNHEY and CDR2 SVGAGI. The CDR3 has 12 residues. V was clipped by 8 bases and J by 4 bases, with 9 bases between them. In nucleotides, the CDR3 is TGTGCCAGCGTCTGGCCAAATCAGCCCCAGCATTTT. This gives the protein CASVWPNQPQHF.

The chain has TRBV3-1 (or the pseudogene TRBV3-2) and TRBJ1-6; D remains ambiguous. V was clipped by 7 bases and J by 0 bases, with 7 bases between them. The CDR3 runs to 14 residues. Germline V gene data show CDR1 as LGHDT and CDR2 as YNNKEL (reference sequence). DNA for the CDR3: TGTGCCAGCATTGGTAGCTCCTATAATTCACCCCTCCACTTT. Its protein product is CASIGSSYNSPLHF.

V is TRBV12-3 or TRBV12-4 and J is TRBJ2-7, with D perhaps TRBD1 (5 bases). This CDR3 is 13 amino acids long. Trimming shortened V by 6 bases and J by 4 bases, and 13 bases separated the two germline ends. The CDR3 sequence is CASSRTSLYEQYF. The CDR3 DNA follows: TGTGCCAGCAGCCGGACAAGTTTATACGAGCAGTACTTC.

This clone was seen a few times. The chain has TRBV18 and TRBJ1-4; D is unclear. Trimming shortened V by 1 base and J by 3 bases, and 6 bases separated the two germline ends. Germline-derived CDR1 and CDR2 are KGHSH and LQKENI. This CDR3 region has 14 residues. The CDR3 region is CASSPRSANEKLFF. CDR3 sequence (DNA): TGTGCCAGCTCACCACGCTCGGCTAATGAAAAACTGTTTTTT. Full variable domain (outside the CDR3, taken from reference TRBV18 and TRBJ1-4): NAGVMQNPRHLVRRRGQEARLRCSPMKGHSHVYWYRQLPEEGLKFMVYLQKENIIDESGMPKERFSAEFPKEGPSILRIQQVVRGDSAAYFCASSPRSANEKLFFGSGTQLSVL.

The chain employs TRBV21-1 and TRBJ1-1; the table assigns TRBD1, which was not confirmed against the DNA. TRBV21-1 corresponds to a pseudogene. This CDR3 has 17 residues. CDR3 sequence reads: CASSKDARGAKNTEAFF. The CDR3 DNA sequence: TGTGCCAGCAGCAAAGACGCCAGGGGAGCAAAGAACACTGAAGCTTTCTTT.